What follows are 26 T cell receptor beta chains derived from one specimen sequenced in a study of shared clonotypes between healthy human individuals. Produced via immunoSEQ multiplex PCR; TCRdb's table is partial and in-frame only. The table records 2.3 million or so clones, about 92% of them present only once. The specimen sequenced was naive CD4+ T cells from PBMCs. Subset reported: CD45RA+ positively selected. All receptors derive from a man between 18 and 29 years old in good health. Some clones in this sample may be carry-over from other donors' samples.

Comment on this clone: Different DNA sequences within this sample yield the same CDR3. The chain joins TRBV7-8 to TRBJ2-2, with D hard to call. The CDR3 has 15 amino acids. Germline V gene data show CDR1 as SGHVS and CDR2 as FQNEAQ. V gave up 1 base and J gave up 0 bases, with 6 bases separating them. CDR3 bases: TGTGCCAGCAGCTTAGGTAGAACGAACACCGGGGAGCTGTTTTTT. It codes for CASSLGRTNTGELFF.

The chain links TRBV5-4 to TRBJ1-3, with D uncertain. Between the trimmed V and J ends, which lost 4 bases and 4 bases, there was a span of 18 bases. The CDR3 is 16 residues long. The V gene's germline CDR1 is SGHNT and CDR2 YYREEE (reference sequence). CDR3 in amino acids: CASSKVPDILGNTIYF. The CDR3 nucleotides are TGTGCCAGCAGCAAGGTTCCCGACATCCTGGGAAACACCATATATTTT.

The chain recombines TRBV7-2 with TRBJ2-5, with 7 bases matching TRBD1. V was clipped by 5 bases and J by 5 bases; unmatched bases: 11. The CDR3 spans 15 residues. The germline CDR1 and CDR2 sequences are SGHTA and FQGNSA. CDR3: CASSPARGSVETQYF. CDR3 coding DNA: TGTGCCAGCAGCCCCGCCAGGGGGAGTGTGGAGACCCAGTACTTC.

The chain carries TRBV5-1 and TRBJ2-7, with 8 bases identical to TRBD1. The CDR3 totals 14 residues. V shed 4 bases and J 3 bases; nucleotides not matched to a gene: 6. Per germline, CDR1 SGHRS and CDR2 YFSETQ. Written as DNA, the CDR3 is TGCGCCAGCAGCCCACAGGGGGAGGTCTACGAGCAGTACTTC. Translating it yields CASSPQGEVYEQYF.

The rearrangement joins TRBV27 to TRBJ1-2; maybe TRBD1 (6 bases). This CDR3 has 15 residues. CDR1 and CDR2 from the germline V gene are MNHEY and SMNVEV (reference sequence). The V end lost 6 bases, the J end lost 6 bases, and 20 bases lay between the germline ends. The CDR3: CASRPLGGAGDGYTF. The DNA of the CDR3 is TGTGCCAGCAGGCCTTTGGGGGGCGCAGGGGATGGCTACACCTTC.

The chain recombines TRBV5-6 with TRBJ2-7; D unclear. Germline CDR1 SGHDT, CDR2 YYEEEE. This CDR3 spans 12 amino acids. V shed 0 bases and J shed 3 bases, with 4 bases lying between them. CDR3 amino acids: CASSLGDYEQYF. DNA for the CDR3: TGTGCCAGCAGCTTGGGAGACTACGAGCAGTACTTC.

The gene calls are TRBV5-4 and TRBJ2-1; 7 bases line up with TRBD2. Germline CDR1 and CDR2: SGHNT and YYREEE (reference sequence). CDR3 length: 14 amino acids. V lost 4 bases, J lost 8 bases, and 9 bases stayed unmatched. CDR3 amino acids: CASSPSGGRDEQFF. The CDR3 bases are TGTGCCAGCAGCCCTAGCGGAGGGAGAGATGAGCAGTTCTTC.

This clone was counted once. The chain employs TRBV6-1 and TRBJ2-2; 12 nucleotides agree with TRBD2. With 5 bases clipped from V and 4 bases from J, the junction kept 2 bases outside the gene matches. This CDR3 contains 15 residues. The V gene's germline CDR1 is MNHNS and CDR2 SASEGT. The DNA of the CDR3 is TGTGCCAGCAGTCGACTAGCGGGAGTCACCGGGGAGCTGTTTTTT. Its translation: CASSRLAGVTGELFF.

The chain uses TRBV7-9 and TRBJ2-3, with no clear D. V was shortened by 1 base and J by 2 bases, with 16 bases between the two germline ends. The CDR3 has 17 residues. Per germline, CDR1 SEHNR and CDR2 FQNEAQ (reference sequence). CDR3 residues: CASSLGLDGPPTDTQYF. Here the CDR3 DNA reads TGTGCCAGCAGCTTAGGCTTGGACGGGCCTCCCACAGATACGCAGTATTTT.

This clone came up once. The gene calls are TRBV27 and TRBJ2-3; 8 bases line up with TRBD2. The V and J ends lost 5 bases and 4 bases, in that order; junction bases with no gene match: 5. The germline CDR1 and CDR2 sequences are MNHEY and SMNVEV (reference sequence). The CDR3 is 14 amino acids. The CDR3 bases are TGTGCCAGCAGTCCCGGACTAGCAGCAGATACGCAGTATTTT. It encodes CASSPGLAADTQYF.

This sequence joins TRBV28 and TRBJ1-2; D is undetermined. This CDR3 region has 14 residues. From germline, CDR1 is MDHEN and CDR2 SYDVKM. Between the trimmed V and J ends, which lost 10 bases and 5 bases, there was a span of 20 bases. The chain's CDR3 is CATPLKGGGYGYTF. As DNA, the CDR3 is TGTGCCACACCTCTCAAGGGCGGCGGGTATGGCTACACCTTC.

The chain links TRBV18 to TRBJ2-5; 11 nucleotides match TRBD1. Per germline, CDR1 KGHSH and CDR2 LQKENI. This CDR3 has 18 amino acids. J lost 2 bases, V lost 1 base, and 9 bases had no gene match. CDR3 coding DNA: TGTGCCAGCTCACCACTACTTGGGACAGGGGGGAATCAAGAGACCCAGTACTTC. Translating gives CASSPLLGTGGNQETQYF.

This rearrangement joins TRBV5-1 to TRBJ2-1; possible D gene TRBD1, 5 bases. Germline CDR1 SGHRS, CDR2 YFSETQ. Trimming shortened V by 4 bases and J by 1 base, and 6 bases separated the two germline ends. CDR3 length equals 13 residues. CDR3 nucleotide sequence: TGCGCCAGCAGCGGGGCTTCCTACAATGAGCAGTTCTTC. Translation: CASSGASYNEQFF.

The rearrangement uses TRBV25-1 and TRBJ2-7; D is tentatively TRBD1 or TRBD2 (6 bases each). This CDR3 is built from 13 residues. Trimming pared 10 bases from V and 5 bases from J, leaving 18 bases between. Germline CDR1 and CDR2: MGHDK and SYGVNS. CDR3 amino acids: CATAGGGRNEQYF. The DNA of the CDR3 is TGTGCCACTGCGGGTGGGGGGCGGAACGAGCAGTACTTC.

This clone has a handful of counts. The sample has other DNA sequences that encode this CDR3 too. The chain joins TRBV28 to TRBJ1-1; D is uncertain. The CDR3 runs 12 residues. Germline V gives CDR1 MDHEN, CDR2 SYDVKM. The V gene lost 8 bases and the J gene lost 2 bases, with 9 bases spanning the gap. CDR3 bases: TGTGCCAGCCGCGGACTAAACACTGAAGCTTTCTTT. The encoded protein is CASRGLNTEAFF. The entire variable domain, with the rest obtained from reference TRBV28 and TRBJ1-1, is as follows: DVKVTQSSRYLVKRTGEKVFLECVQDMDHENMFWYRQDPGLGLRLIYFSYDVKMKEKGDIPEGYSVSREKKERFSLILESASTNQTSMYLCASRGLNTEAFFGQGTRLTVV.

This rearrangement joins TRBV9 to TRBJ2-1; 8 nucleotides match TRBD2. From germline, CDR1 is SGDLS and CDR2 YYNGEE. CDR3 size: 15 residues. The V gene end was trimmed by 0 bases and the J gene end by 10 bases; junction bases not matched to a gene: 9. Here the CDR3 DNA reads TGTGCCAGCAGCGTAGATTCCGGGACTAGGGGGGAGCAGTTCTTC. Protein: CASSVDSGTRGEQFF.

Concerning this clone itself: The germline gene is not matched at one end of the junction; a read error may be the cause. This chain links TRBV7-2 with TRBJ2-2; possible D gene TRBD1, 6 bases. The germline V gene encodes CDR1 SGHTA and CDR2 FQGNSA. The CDR3 has 15 residues. The CDR3 reads CASSSRTETPGVLFF. CDR3 DNA: TGTGCCAGCAGCTCTCGGACAGAGACTCCCGGGGTGCTGTTTTTT. The entire variable domain, with the rest obtained from reference TRBV7-2 and TRBJ2-2, is as follows: GAGVSQSPSNKVTEKGKDVELRCDPISGHTALYWYRQSLGQGLEFLIYFQGNSAPDKSGLPSDRFSAERTGGSVSTLTIQRTQQEDSAVYLCASSSRTETPGVLFFGEGSRLTVL.

This chain uses TRBV28 with TRBJ1-2; D gene uncertain. The V gene's germline CDR1 is MDHEN and CDR2 SYDVKM. Trimming cost V 5 bases and J 5 bases, with 9 bases left between them. The CDR3 loop spans 12 amino acids. The DNA for the CDR3 is TGTGCCAGCAGTCAATACGGATATGGCTACACCTTC. Translated, it gives CASSQYGYGYTF.

The chain recombines TRBV25-1 with TRBJ1-2, with 8 bases aligning to TRBD1. Germline CDR1 and CDR2: MGHDK and SYGVNS. Losses at the gene ends were 6 bases for V and 4 bases for J; bases not matched to a gene: 10. The CDR3 consists of 15 residues. The DNA for the CDR3 is TGTGCCAGCAGGGGAACAGGACAGGGCCTCTATGGCTACACCTTC. This codes for CASRGTGQGLYGYTF.

The chain has TRBV7-9 and TRBJ2-1; D is ambiguous. The germline gives CDR1 SEHNR, CDR2 FQNEAQ (reference sequence). The ends were cut back, 3 bases at V and 8 bases at J, with 14 bases in the middle. This CDR3 is 14 amino acids long. The CDR3 DNA follows: TGTGCCAGCAGCTTCCGACCCGTGGTGGATGAGCAGTTCTTC. Its protein product is CASSFRPVVDEQFF.

The gene calls are TRBV11-2 and TRBJ2-1; 8 bases match TRBD2. V lost 5 bases to trimming and J lost 0 bases; unmatched junction nucleotides: 12. This CDR3 contains 18 residues. From germline, CDR1 is SGHAT and CDR2 FQNNGV. For the CDR3, the DNA is TGTGCCAGCAGCGGAGAAAGCGAGCGGGAGATCTCCTACAATGAGCAGTTCTTC. Translation gives CASSGESEREISYNEQFF.

The chain links TRBV7-3 to TRBJ2-5; D gene unclear. Germline V lookup: CDR1 SGHTA, CDR2 FQGTGA. The length of the CDR3 is 13 residues. The V end was cut by 5 bases, the J end by 1 base, with 8 bases between. CDR3 in amino acids: CASSTSSQETQYF. The CDR3 DNA reads TGTGCCAGCAGCACAAGTAGCCAAGAGACCCAGTACTTC.

V gene TRBV11-2 combines with J gene TRBJ2-5; no firm D call. V lost 5 bases, J lost 5 bases, and 6 bases lay in between. This CDR3 is 11 amino acids long. Germline values: CDR1 SGHAT, CDR2 FQNNGV. The CDR3, as DNA: TGTGCCAGCAGCCGAACGGAGACCCAGTACTTC. This encodes CASSRTETQYF.

J is TRBJ2-4 and V is TRBV7-3; D unclear. This CDR3 has 13 amino acids. V lost 1 base to trimming and J lost 9 bases, with 10 bases between them. Germline lookup yields CDR1 SGHTA and CDR2 FQGTGA. The CDR3 region is CASSLIANGIQYF. The CDR3 DNA reads as TGTGCCAGCAGCTTAATTGCGAACGGCATTCAGTACTTC.

In DNA form, the CDR3 reads TGTGCCAGCAGCACCTCCGGGACAGGGAGGACAGATACGCAGTATTTT. This sequence encodes CASSTSGTGRTDTQYF. The chain is built from TRBV7-3 and TRBJ2-3; 9 bases agree with TRBD1. This CDR3 has 16 residues. Germline CDR1 SGHTA, CDR2 FQGTGA. Losses at the gene ends were 5 bases for V and 3 bases for J; bases not matched to a gene: 9.

This clone was found a few times. The genes are TRBV5-4 and TRBJ1-4; D gene unclear. V was cut by 5 bases and J by 6 bases, with 11 bases left in between. Germline CDR1 SGHNT, CDR2 YYREEE (reference sequence). The CDR3 is 13 amino acids. CDR3 amino acids: CASSRTGYEKLFF. In DNA, the CDR3 is TGTGCCAGCAGTCGGACGGGGTATGAAAAACTGTTTTTT.